Sequencing of this T cell receptor beta chain was carried out in a study of CXCR3-negative and CXCR3-positive naive CD8 T cells. Overall study results and limits: TRBV-TRBJ usage was alike in naive CXCR3-negative and CXCR3-positive cells but differed in memory cells.

The CDR3 is 16 amino acids. Per germline, CDR1 DFQATT and CDR2 SNEGSKA (reference sequence). The libraries of TRB cDNA were prepared using 5' RACE with UMI labels. Reprocessing the 5' RACE reads, TCRdb reports a single entry for every CDR3 protein and omits DNA. The sample totals about 40,000 distinct CDR3 sequences. Points on this clonotype: Antigen specificity is unknown.

The V gene is TRBV20-1, the J gene TRBJ2-3; the D call from TCRdb, TRBD1, cannot be confirmed without DNA. Sequencing was done on a sample of memory CD8+ T cells from blood. This TCR came from a human donor in good health. Some clones in this sample may be carry-over from other donors' samples. CDR3 loop: CSAPIQGAAPTDTQYF.